The 3 T cell receptor beta chains below all came from one sample that was sequenced in a study of T cells after yellow fever vaccination. TCRdb fed the 5' RACE reads into MiXCR, producing one record per CDR3 protein. The top ten clones hold about an eighth of a sample with hundreds of thousands of distinct CDR3 sequences, 13% of them seen once. The sample consisted of PBMCs, taken on the day of the yellow fever booster vaccination. The source is a man younger than 45 who received the YFV17D yellow fever vaccine.

This chain joins TRBV29-1 and TRBJ2-2, with D maybe TRBD2 (6 bases). V was cut by 4 bases and J by 6 bases, with 15 bases left in between. The length of the CDR3 is 14 residues. CDR1 and CDR2 from the germline V gene are SQVTM and ANQGSEA. The CDR3 nucleotides read TGCAGCGTTGCTCCTAACGGGAGCCCCGGGGAGCTGTTTTTT. Translating it yields CSVAPNGSPGELFF.

The table lists this clonotype with a few counts. The chain employs TRBV18 and TRBJ2-5; 7 nucleotides match TRBD1. The CDR3 runs to 15 residues. Germline lookup yields CDR1 KGHSH and CDR2 LQKENI. V trimming: 4 bases; J trimming: 3 bases; junction bases outside the gene matches: 8. CDR3 protein: CASSRGVGTEETQYF. As DNA, the CDR3 is TGTGCCAGCTCACGGGGCGTCGGGACAGAAGAGACCCAGTACTTC.

V gene TRBV30 combines with J gene TRBJ2-7; D perhaps matches TRBD1 (6 bases). Germline V gene lookup returns CDR1 GTSNPN and CDR2 SVGIG (reference sequence). Between the trimmed V and J ends, which lost 6 bases and 6 bases, there was a span of 18 bases. This CDR3 region has 13 residues. The DNA of the CDR3 is TGTGCCTGCTCAGGACAGCCTTCACTCGAGCAGTACTTC. Translation gives CACSGQPSLEQYF.